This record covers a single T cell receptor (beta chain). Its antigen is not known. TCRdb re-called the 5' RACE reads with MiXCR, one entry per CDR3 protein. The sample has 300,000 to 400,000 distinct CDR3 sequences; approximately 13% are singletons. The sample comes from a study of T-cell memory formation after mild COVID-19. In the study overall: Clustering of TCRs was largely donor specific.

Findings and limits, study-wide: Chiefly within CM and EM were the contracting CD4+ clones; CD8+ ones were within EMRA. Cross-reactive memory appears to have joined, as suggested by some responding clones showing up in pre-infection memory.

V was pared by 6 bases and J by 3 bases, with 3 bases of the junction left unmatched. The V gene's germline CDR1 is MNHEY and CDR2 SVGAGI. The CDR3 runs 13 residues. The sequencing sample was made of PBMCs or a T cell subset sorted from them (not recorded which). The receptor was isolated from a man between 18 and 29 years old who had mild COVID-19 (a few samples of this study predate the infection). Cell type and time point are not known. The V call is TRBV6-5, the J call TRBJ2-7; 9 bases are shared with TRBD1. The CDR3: CASRRTGVYEQYF. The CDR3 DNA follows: TGTGCCAGCAGGAGGACAGGGGTCTACGAGCAGTACTTC.